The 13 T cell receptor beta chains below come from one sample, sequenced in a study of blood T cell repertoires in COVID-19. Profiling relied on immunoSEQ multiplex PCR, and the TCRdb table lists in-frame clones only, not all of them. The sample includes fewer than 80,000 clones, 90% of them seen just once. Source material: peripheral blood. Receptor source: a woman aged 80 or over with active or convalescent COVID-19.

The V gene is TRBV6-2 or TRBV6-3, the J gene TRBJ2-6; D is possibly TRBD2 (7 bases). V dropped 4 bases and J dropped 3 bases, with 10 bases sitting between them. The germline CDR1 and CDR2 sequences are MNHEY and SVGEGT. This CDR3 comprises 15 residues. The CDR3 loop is CASSWRGHGANVLTF. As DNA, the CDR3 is TGTGCCAGCAGTTGGCGGGGGCATGGGGCCAACGTCCTGACTTTC.

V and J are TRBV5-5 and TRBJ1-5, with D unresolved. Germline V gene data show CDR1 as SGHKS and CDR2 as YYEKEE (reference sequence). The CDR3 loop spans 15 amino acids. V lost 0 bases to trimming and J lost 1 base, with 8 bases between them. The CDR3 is CASSLVPRSNQPQHF. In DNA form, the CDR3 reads TGTGCCAGCAGCTTGGTGCCTCGGAGCAATCAGCCCCAGCATTTT.

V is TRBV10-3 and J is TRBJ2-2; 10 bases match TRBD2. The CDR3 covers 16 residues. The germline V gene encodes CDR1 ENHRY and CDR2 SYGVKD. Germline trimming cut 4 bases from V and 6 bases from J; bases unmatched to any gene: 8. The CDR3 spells CAISAQSGGAAGELFF. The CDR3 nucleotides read TGTGCCATCAGTGCCCAAAGCGGGGGGGCCGCCGGGGAGCTGTTTTTT.

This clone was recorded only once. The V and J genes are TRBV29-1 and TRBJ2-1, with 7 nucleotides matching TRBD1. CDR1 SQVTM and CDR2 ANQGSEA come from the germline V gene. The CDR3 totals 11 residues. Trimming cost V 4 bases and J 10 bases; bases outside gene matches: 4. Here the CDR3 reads CSVGGQQEQFF. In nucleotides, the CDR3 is TGCAGCGTTGGGGGACAGCAGGAGCAGTTCTTC.

The chain's CDR3 is CASSLDSPYEQYF. As DNA, the CDR3 is TGTGCCAGCAGTTTAGATAGCCCCTACGAGCAGTACTTC. The chain recombines TRBV28 with TRBJ2-7; no clear D gene. The CDR3 consists of 13 residues. Germline CDR1 reads MDHEN; CDR2 reads SYDVKM. V shed 2 bases and J shed 2 bases, with 7 bases lying between them.

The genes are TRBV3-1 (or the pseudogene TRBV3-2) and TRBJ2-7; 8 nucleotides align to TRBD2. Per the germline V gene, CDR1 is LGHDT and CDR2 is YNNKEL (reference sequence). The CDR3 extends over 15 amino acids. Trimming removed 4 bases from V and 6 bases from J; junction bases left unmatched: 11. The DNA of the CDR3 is TGTGCCAGCAGCCTCGGACTAGCCAGAGCCTCCGAGCAGTACTTC. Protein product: CASSLGLARASEQYF.

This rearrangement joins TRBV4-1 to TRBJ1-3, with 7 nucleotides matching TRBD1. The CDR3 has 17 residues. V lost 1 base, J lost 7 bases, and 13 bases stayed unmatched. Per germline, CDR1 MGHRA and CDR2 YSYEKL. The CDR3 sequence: CASSQGERTGLRNTIYF. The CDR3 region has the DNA TGCGCCAGCAGCCAAGGAGAACGGACAGGTCTAAGGAACACCATATATTTT.

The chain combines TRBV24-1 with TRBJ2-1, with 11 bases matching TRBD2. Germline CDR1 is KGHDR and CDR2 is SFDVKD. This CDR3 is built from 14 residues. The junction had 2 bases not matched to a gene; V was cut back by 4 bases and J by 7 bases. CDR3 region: CATSDTSGGNEQFF. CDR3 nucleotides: TGTGCCACCAGTGACACTAGCGGGGGTAATGAGCAGTTCTTC.

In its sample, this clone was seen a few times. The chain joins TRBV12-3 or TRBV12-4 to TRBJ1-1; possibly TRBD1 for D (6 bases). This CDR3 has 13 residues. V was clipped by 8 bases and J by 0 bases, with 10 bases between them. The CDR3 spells CASDRTVNTEAFF. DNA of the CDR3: TGTGCCAGCGACCGGACAGTGAACACTGAAGCTTTCTTT.

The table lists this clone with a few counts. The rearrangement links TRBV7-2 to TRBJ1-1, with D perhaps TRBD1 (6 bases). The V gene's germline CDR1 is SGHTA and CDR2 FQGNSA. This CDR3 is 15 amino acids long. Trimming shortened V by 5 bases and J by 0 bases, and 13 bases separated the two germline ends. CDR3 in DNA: TGTGCCAGCAGCCCCCAAGGACAGATGAACACTGAAGCTTTCTTT. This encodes CASSPQGQMNTEAFF.

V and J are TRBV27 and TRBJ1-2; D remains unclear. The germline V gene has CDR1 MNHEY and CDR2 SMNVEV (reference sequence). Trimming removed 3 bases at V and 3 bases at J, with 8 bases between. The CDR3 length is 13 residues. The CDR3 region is CASSFEGYYGYTF. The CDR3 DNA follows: TGTGCCAGCAGTTTCGAGGGATACTATGGCTACACCTTC.

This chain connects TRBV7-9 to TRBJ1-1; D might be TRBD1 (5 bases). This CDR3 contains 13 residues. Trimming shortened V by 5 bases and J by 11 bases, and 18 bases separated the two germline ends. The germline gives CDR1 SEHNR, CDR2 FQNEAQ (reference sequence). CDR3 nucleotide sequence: TGTGCCAGCAGCCCCAGACAGCCCTTGAAGGCTTTCTTT. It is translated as CASSPRQPLKAFF.

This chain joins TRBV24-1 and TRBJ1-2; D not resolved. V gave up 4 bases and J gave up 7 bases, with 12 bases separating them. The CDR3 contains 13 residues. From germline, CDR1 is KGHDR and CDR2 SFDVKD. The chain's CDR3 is CATSEEGMGGYTF. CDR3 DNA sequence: TGTGCCACCAGTGAGGAGGGTATGGGTGGCTACACCTTC.